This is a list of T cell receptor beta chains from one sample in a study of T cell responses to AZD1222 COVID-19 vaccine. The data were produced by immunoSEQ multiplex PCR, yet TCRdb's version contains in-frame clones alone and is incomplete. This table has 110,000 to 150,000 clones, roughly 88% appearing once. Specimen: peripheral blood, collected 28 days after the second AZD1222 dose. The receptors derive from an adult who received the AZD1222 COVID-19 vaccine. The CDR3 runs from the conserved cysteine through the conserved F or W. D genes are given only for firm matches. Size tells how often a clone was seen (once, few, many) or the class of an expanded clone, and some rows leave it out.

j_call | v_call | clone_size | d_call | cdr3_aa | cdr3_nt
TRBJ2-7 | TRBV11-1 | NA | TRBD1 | CASSLEGDREAEQYF | TGTGCCAGCAGCTTAGAAGGGGACAGGGAGGCCGAGCAGTACTTC
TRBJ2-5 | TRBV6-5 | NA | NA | CASSSTGETQYF | TGTGCCAGCAGTTCGACCGGAGAGACCCAGTACTTC
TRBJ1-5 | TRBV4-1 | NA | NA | CASSQERGGGQPQHF | TGCGCCAGCAGCCAAGAGAGGGGGGGCGGGCAGCCCCAGCATTTT
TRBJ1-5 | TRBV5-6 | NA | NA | CASSQRHSNQPQHF | TGTGCCAGCAGCCAAAGGCATAGCAATCAGCCCCAGCATTTT
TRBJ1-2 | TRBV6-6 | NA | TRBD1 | CASSSRGTGDNYGYTF | TGTGCCAGCAGTTCCCGGGGGACAGGGGATAACTATGGCTACACCTTC
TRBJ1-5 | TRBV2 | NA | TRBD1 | CASRPIGQGNQPQHF | TGTGCCAGCAGACCCATTGGACAGGGTAATCAGCCCCAGCATTTT
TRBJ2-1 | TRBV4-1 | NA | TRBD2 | CASSQYGTSGNNEQFF | TGCGCCAGCAGCCAGTACGGGACTAGCGGCAACAATGAGCAGTTCTTC
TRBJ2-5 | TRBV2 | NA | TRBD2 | CASRRDYKETQYF | TGTGCCAGCAGACGGGACTACAAAGAGACCCAGTACTTC
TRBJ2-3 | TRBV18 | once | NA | CASSPGWGSTDTQYF | TGTGCCAGCTCACCGGGCTGGGGAAGCACAGATACGCAGTATTTT
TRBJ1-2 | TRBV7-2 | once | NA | CASSPGPSGRARNGYTF | TGTGCCAGCAGCCCCGGCCCATCTGGACGGGCTCGGAATGGCTACACCTTC
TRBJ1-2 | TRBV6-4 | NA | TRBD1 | CASRPERDSVNYGYTF | TGTGCCAGCAGACCCGAACGGGACAGTGTTAACTATGGCTACACCTTC
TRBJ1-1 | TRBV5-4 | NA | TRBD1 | CASSLEAGGLTEAFF | TGTGCCAGCAGCTTGGAGGCAGGGGGCCTCACTGAAGCTTTCTTT
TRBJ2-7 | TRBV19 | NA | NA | CASSIGRSYEQYF | TGTGCCAGTAGTATTGGGCGCTCCTACGAGCAGTACTTC
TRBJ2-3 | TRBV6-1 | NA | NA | CASSERRLQSTDTQYF | TGTGCCAGCAGTGAACGGAGACTACAAAGCACAGATACGCAGTATTTT
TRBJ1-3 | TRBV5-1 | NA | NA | CASSFQGEAGNTIYF | TGCGCCAGCAGCTTTCAGGGCGAAGCTGGAAACACCATATATTTT
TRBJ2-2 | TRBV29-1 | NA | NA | CSVESGGAGTGELFF | TGCAGCGTTGAATCTGGGGGAGCGGGCACCGGGGAGCTGTTTTTT
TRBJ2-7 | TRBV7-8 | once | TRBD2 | CASSPLAGGAYEQYF | TGTGCCAGCAGCCCCCTGGCGGGAGGGGCCTACGAGCAGTACTTC
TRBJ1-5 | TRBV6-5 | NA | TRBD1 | CASSNQGDQPQHF | TGTGCCAGCAGTAATCAGGGGGACCAGCCCCAGCATTTT
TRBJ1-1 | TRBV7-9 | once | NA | CASSLRDTEAFF | TGTGCCAGCAGCTTGAGGGACACTGAAGCTTTCTTT
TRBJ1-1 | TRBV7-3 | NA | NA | CASSQAPGDTEAFF | TGTGCCAGCAGCCAAGCCCCGGGGGACACTGAAGCTTTCTTT
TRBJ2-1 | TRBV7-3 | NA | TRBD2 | CASSTGLAAYNEQFF | TGTGCCAGCAGCACGGGACTAGCTGCCTACAATGAGCAGTTCTTC
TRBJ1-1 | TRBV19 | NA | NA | CASSMTYGPEAFF | TGTGCCAGTAGTATGACGTACGGGCCTGAAGCTTTCTTT
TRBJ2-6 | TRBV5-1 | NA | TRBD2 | CASSFGSGRISSGANVLTF | TGCGCCAGCAGCTTTGGAAGCGGGAGGATCAGCTCTGGGGCCAACGTCCTGACTTTC
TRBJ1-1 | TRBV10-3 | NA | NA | CAITPEGDWTEAFF | TGTGCCATCACCCCCGAGGGGGATTGGACTGAAGCTTTCTTT
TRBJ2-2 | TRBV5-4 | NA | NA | CASSLASGELFF | TGTGCCAGCAGCTTGGCGAGCGGGGAGCTGTTTTTT
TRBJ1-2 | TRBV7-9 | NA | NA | CASSLGGRGAYGYTF | TGTGCCAGCAGCTTGGGGGGCAGGGGTGCCTATGGCTACACCTTC
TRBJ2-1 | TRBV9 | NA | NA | CASSPLVGTFGARRNEQFF | TGTGCCAGCAGCCCCTTGGTCGGGACCTTCGGGGCCCGTAGGAATGAGCAGTTCTTC
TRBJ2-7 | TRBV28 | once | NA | CASITPYEQYF | TGTGCCAGCATAACCCCCTACGAGCAGTACTTC
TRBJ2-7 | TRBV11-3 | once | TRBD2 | CASSLGLAGGPSYEQYF | TGTGCCAGCAGCTTGGGACTAGCGGGAGGGCCGTCCTACGAGCAGTACTTC